A selection of T cell receptor beta chains follows, all from one sample in a study of Graves' ophthalmopathy and Graves' hyperthyroidism. TCRdb reprocessed the multiplex PCR reads with MiXCR, giving one entry per CDR3 protein. This sample has about 420,000 distinct CDR3 sequences; 20% to 25% occur once, and the top ten carry around 3.1%. The source material was peripheral blood. These receptors came from a young woman with stable Graves' hyperthyroidism. Both conserved end residues are part of each CDR3. D genes are given only for firm matches. Clone size is stated in some rows and not others, as once, few, many or a class when expanded.

TRBV12-3/TRBV12-4	TRBD1	TRBJ1-5	many	CASKQGDQPQHF	TGTGCCAGCAAACAGGGGGATCAGCCCCAGCATTTT
TRBV29-1	NA	TRBJ2-7	many	CSVVGRFSYEQYF	TGCAGCGTTGTGGGTAGGTTCTCCTACGAGCAGTACTTC
TRBV19	TRBD2	TRBJ2-7	many	CASSMASGSYEQYF	TGTGCCAGTAGTATGGCTAGCGGCTCCTACGAGCAGTACTTC
TRBV4-1	TRBD2	TRBJ2-5	many	CASSPGTSGVPSQETQYF	TGCGCCAGCAGCCCCGGGACTAGCGGGGTCCCCTCACAAGAGACCCAGTACTTC
TRBV2	NA	TRBJ1-2	many	CASSDWGGGYTF	TGTGCCAGCAGTGATTGGGGAGGCGGCTACACCTTC
TRBV7-8	TRBD2	TRBJ2-7	many	CASSPSGKGFEQYF	TGTGCCAGCAGCCCTAGCGGGAAGGGGTTCGAGCAGTACTTC
TRBV4-1	TRBD2	TRBJ2-5	few	CASSQIGRGAQETQYF	TGCGCCAGCAGCCAAATTGGGAGGGGCGCCCAAGAGACCCAGTACTTC
TRBV30	TRBD2	TRBJ2-5	few	CACRGEETQYF	TGTGCCTGCCGGGGGGAAGAGACCCAGTACTTC
TRBV7-9	TRBD1	TRBJ1-1	NA	CASSRGQGANTEAFF	TGTGCCAGCAGCCGTGGACAGGGGGCCAACACTGAAGCTTTCTTT
TRBV2	TRBD2	TRBJ2-5	many	CASGRQGRLAGAQETQYF	TGTGCCAGCGGTCGACAGGGGAGACTAGCGGGAGCGCAAGAGACCCAGTACTTC
TRBV27	TRBD1	TRBJ1-2	many	CASSFTGQPYGYTF	TGTGCCAGCAGTTTTACGGGACAGCCTTATGGCTACACCTTC
TRBV9	TRBD2	TRBJ2-7	many	CASSVGGAGGDEQYF	TGTGCCAGCAGCGTAGGGGGCGCGGGAGGTGACGAGCAGTACTTC
TRBV6-1	NA	TRBJ1-5	once	CASSVRRAAAGNQPQHF	TGTGCCAGCAGTGTTCGGAGGGCGGCTGCGGGCAATCAGCCCCAGCATTTT
TRBV12-3/TRBV12-4	NA	TRBJ1-5	few	CASSFMGNQPQHF	TGTGCCAGCAGTTTCATGGGCAATCAGCCCCAGCATTTT
TRBV15	NA	TRBJ2-7	many	CATSRETRSLEQYF	TGTGCCACCAGCAGAGAAACTCGATCCCTCGAGCAGTACTTC
TRBV4-2	TRBD2	TRBJ2-2	NA	CASSRDVLAATGELFF	TGTGCCAGCAGCCGGGACGTACTAGCGGCCACCGGGGAGCTGTTTTTT
TRBV15	NA	TRBJ1-5	many	CATGRSRLSGAQHF	TGTGCCACCGGGCGGTCACGGTTATCAGGGGCCCAGCATTTT
TRBV12-3/TRBV12-4	TRBD1	TRBJ1-3	many	CASSLRGGRGYTIYF	TGTGCCAGCAGTCTTAGAGGTGGCAGGGGGTACACCATATATTTT
TRBV10-3	NA	TRBJ2-7	NA	CATTQTYEQYF	TGTGCCACAACTCAGACATACGAGCAGTACTTC
TRBV29-1	NA	TRBJ2-7	many	CSVWTYYEQYF	TGCAGCGTTTGGACCTATTACGAGCAGTACTTC
TRBV11-2	TRBD1	TRBJ2-5	many	CASRRTGQETQYF	TGTGCCAGCAGACGGACAGGGCAAGAGACCCAGTACTTC
TRBV19	NA	TRBJ2-4	few	CASKPNLAKNIQYF	TGTGCCAGTAAACCGAATCTGGCCAAAAACATTCAGTACTTC
TRBV12-3/TRBV12-4	TRBD2	TRBJ2-5	NA	CASSTPGGPETQYF	TGTGCCAGCAGTACGCCGGGGGGGCCAGAGACCCAGTACTTC
TRBV28	NA	TRBJ2-7	NA	CASSLYASYEQYF	TGTGCCAGCAGTTTATATGCTTCCTACGAGCAGTACTTC
TRBV4-3	NA	TRBJ2-2	many	CASGVGENTGELFF	TGCGCCAGCGGAGTGGGCGAGAACACCGGGGAGCTGTTTTTT
TRBV6-2/TRBV6-3	NA	TRBJ1-1	many	CASSVRRTVQPRTAFF	TGTGCCAGCAGTGTTCGTCGGACAGTCCAACCCCGAACGGCTTTCTTT
TRBV28	TRBD1	TRBJ2-7	NA	CASSFLSGQGTSYEQYF	TGTGCCAGCAGTTTTTTGTCGGGACAGGGAACTTCCTACGAGCAGTACTTC
TRBV7-9	NA	TRBJ1-1	NA	CASSSGVEVEAFF	TGTGCCAGCAGCTCAGGGGTAGAAGTTGAAGCTTTCTTT
TRBV9	NA	TRBJ1-2	many	CASSVVSRGYGYTF	TGTGCCAGCAGCGTAGTCAGCAGGGGATATGGCTACACCTTC
TRBV12-3/TRBV12-4	TRBD1	TRBJ1-1	many	CASSPIRTGGFVAFF	TGTGCCAGCAGCCCAATCAGGACAGGGGGCTTTGTAGCTTTCTTT